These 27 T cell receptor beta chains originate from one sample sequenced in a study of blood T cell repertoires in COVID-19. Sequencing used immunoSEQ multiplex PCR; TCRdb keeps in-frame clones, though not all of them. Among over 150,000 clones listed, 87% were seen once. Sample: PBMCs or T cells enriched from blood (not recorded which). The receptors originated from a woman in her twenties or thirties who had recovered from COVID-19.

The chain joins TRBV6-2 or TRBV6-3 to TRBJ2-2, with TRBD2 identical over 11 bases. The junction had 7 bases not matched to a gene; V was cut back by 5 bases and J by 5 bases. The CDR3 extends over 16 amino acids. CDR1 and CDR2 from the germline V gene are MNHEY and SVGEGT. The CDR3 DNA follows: TGTGCCAGCAGTATCCTCATAGCGGGAGGGACCGGGGAGCTGTTTTTT. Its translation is CASSILIAGGTGELFF.

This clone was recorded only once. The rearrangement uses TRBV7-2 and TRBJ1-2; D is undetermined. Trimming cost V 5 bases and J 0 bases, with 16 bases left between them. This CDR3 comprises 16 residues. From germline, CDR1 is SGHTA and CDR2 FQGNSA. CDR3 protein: CASSPHVSGANYGYTF. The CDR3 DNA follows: TGTGCCAGCAGCCCCCACGTGAGCGGAGCTAACTATGGCTACACCTTC. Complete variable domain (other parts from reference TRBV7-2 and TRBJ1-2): GAGVSQSPSNKVTEKGKDVELRCDPISGHTALYWYRQSLGQGLEFLIYFQGNSAPDKSGLPSDRFSAERTGGSVSTLTIQRTQQEDSAVYLCASSPHVSGANYGYTFGSGTRLTVV.

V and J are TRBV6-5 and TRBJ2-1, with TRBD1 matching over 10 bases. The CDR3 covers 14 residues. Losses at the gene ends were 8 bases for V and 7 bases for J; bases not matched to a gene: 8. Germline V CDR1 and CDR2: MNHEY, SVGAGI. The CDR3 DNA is TGTGCCAGCTCTACGGGACAGGGGAAAAATGAGCAGTTCTTC. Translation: CASSTGQGKNEQFF.

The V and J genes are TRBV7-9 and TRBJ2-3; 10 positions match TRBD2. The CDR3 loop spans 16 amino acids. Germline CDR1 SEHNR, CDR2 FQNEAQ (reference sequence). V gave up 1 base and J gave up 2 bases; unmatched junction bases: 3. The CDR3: CASSLGTSGLTDTQYF. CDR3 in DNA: TGTGCCAGCAGCTTAGGGACTAGCGGCCTCACAGATACGCAGTATTTT.

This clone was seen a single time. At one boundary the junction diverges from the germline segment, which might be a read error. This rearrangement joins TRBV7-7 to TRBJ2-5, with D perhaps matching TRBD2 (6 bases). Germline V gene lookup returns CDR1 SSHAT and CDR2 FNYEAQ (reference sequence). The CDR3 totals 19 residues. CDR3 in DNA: TGTGCTAGCAGCTTAGCGGATAGGGAGGCGTTCGAAGCCCAAGAGACCCAGTACTTC. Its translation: CASSLADREAFEAQETQYF. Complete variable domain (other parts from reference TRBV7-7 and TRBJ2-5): GAGVSQSPRYKVTKRGQDVTLRCDPISSHATLYWYQQALGQGPEFLTYFNYEAQPDKSGLPSDRFSAERPEGSISTLTIQRTEQRDSAMYRCASSLADREAFEAQETQYFGPGTRLLVL.

The CDR3 reads CASSLASGVVYEQYF. CDR3 coding DNA: TGTGCCAGCAGCTTAGCATCGGGGGTAGTCTACGAGCAGTACTTC. The chain has TRBV7-6 and TRBJ2-7, with TRBD2 as a possible D gene (6 bases). The CDR3 spans 15 residues. Trimming pared 0 bases from V and 3 bases from J, leaving 12 bases between. In germline, CDR1 is SGHVS, CDR2 FNYEAQ. Based on the CDR3 plus reference TRBV7-6 and TRBJ2-7, the full variable domain is GAGVSQSPRYKVTKRGQDVALRCDPISGHVSLYWYRQALGQGPEFLTYFNYEAQQDKSGLPNDRFSAERPEGSISTLTIQRTEQRDSAMYRCASSLASGVVYEQYFGPGTRLTVT.

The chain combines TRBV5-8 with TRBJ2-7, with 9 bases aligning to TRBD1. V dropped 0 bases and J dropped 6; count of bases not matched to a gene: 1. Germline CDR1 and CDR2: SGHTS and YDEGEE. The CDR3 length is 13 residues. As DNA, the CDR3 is TGTGCCAGCAGCTTGGAGACAGGGGGCGAGCAGTACTTC. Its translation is CASSLETGGEQYF.

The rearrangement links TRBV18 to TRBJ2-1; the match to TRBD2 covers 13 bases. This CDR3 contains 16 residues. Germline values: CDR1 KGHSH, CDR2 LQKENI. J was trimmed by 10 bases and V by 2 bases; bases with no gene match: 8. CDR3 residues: CASSPELAGGPGEQFF. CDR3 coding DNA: TGTGCCAGCTCACCAGAACTAGCGGGAGGGCCGGGGGAGCAGTTCTTC.

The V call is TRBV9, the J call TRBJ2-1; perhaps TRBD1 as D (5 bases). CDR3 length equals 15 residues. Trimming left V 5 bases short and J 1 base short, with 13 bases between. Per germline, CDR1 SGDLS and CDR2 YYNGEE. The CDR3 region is CASRPMDNSYNEQFF. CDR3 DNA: TGTGCCAGCAGACCGATGGACAATTCCTACAATGAGCAGTTCTTC.

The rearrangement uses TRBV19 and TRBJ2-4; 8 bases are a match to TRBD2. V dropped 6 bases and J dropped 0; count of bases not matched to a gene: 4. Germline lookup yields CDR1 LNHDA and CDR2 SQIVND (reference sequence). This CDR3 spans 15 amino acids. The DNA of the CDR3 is TGTGCCAGTAGCTGGCTAGCGGGAGCCAAAAACATTCAGTACTTC. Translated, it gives CASSWLAGAKNIQYF. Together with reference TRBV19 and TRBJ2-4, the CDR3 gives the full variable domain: DGGITQSPKYLFRKEGQNVTLSCEQNLNHDAMYWYRQDPGQGLRLIYYSQIVNDFQKGDIAEGYSVSREKKESFPLTVTSAQKNPTAFYLCASSWLAGAKNIQYFGAGTRLSVL.

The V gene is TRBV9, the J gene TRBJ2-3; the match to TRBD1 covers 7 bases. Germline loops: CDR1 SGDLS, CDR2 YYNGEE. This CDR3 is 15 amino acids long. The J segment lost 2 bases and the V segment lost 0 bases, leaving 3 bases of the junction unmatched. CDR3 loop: CASSVDGTVTDTQYF. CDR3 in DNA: TGTGCCAGCAGCGTAGATGGGACAGTCACAGATACGCAGTATTTT.

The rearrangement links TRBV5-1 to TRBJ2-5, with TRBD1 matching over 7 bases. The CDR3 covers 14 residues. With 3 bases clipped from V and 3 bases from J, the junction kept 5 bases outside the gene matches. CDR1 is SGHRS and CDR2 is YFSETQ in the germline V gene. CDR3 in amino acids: CASSSTGSEETQYF. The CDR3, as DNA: TGCGCCAGCAGCTCGACAGGGTCGGAAGAGACCCAGTACTTC.

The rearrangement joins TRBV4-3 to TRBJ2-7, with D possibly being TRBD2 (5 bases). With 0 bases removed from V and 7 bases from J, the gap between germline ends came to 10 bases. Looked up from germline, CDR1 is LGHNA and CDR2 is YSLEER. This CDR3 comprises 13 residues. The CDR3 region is CASSQEREREQYF. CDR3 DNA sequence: TGCGCCAGCAGCCAAGAGAGGGAGAGGGAGCAGTACTTC.

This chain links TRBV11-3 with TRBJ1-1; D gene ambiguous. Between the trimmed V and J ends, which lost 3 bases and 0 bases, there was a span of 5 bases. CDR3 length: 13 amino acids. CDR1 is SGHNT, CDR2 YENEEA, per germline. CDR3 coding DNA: TGTGCCAGCAGCTTTTTAGTGAACACTGAAGCTTTCTTT. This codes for CASSFLVNTEAFF.

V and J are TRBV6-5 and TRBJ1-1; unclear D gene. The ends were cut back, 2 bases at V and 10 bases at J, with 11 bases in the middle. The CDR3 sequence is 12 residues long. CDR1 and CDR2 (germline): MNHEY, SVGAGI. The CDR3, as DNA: TGTGCCAGCAGTTACGATCAGAGGCGAGCTTTCTTT. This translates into CASSYDQRRAFF.

This CDR3 is CAWSVFGGEKLFF. The CDR3 region has the DNA TGTGCCTGGAGTGTATTCGGGGGAGAAAAACTGTTTTTT. The rearrangement joins TRBV30 to TRBJ1-4; D perhaps matches TRBD1 (5 bases). CDR1 and CDR2 from the germline V gene are GTSNPN and SVGIG (reference sequence). The CDR3 length is 13 residues. V lost 0 bases and J 8 bases, leaving 10 bases between the germline ends.

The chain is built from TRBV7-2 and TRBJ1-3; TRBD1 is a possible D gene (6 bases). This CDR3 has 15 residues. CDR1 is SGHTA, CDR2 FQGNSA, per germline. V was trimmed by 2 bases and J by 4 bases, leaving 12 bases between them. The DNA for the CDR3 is TGTGCCAGCAGCTTATCTGCAGGGACAGGAAACACCATATATTTT. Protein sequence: CASSLSAGTGNTIYF.

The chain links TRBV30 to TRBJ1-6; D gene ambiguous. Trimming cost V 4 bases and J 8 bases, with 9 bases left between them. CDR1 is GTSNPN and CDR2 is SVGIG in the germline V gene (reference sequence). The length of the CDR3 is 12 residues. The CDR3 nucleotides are TGTGCCTGGAATGGGAGGGATTCACCCCTCCACTTT. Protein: CAWNGRDSPLHF.

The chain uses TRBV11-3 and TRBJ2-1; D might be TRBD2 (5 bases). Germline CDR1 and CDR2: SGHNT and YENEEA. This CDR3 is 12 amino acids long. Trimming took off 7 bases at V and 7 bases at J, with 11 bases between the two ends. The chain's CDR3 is CASTRSGNEQFF. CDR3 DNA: TGTGCCAGCACCCGATCGGGAAATGAGCAGTTCTTC.

Here the CDR3 reads CASSTDRTSYNSPLHF. For the CDR3, the DNA is TGTGCCAGCAGTACCGACAGAACCTCCTATAATTCACCCCTCCACTTT. The V gene is TRBV27, the J gene TRBJ1-6, with D possibly being TRBD1 (5 bases). Deletions cut 5 bases from V and 0 bases from J, with 11 bases between. This CDR3 contains 16 residues. Germline values: CDR1 MNHEY, CDR2 SMNVEV (reference sequence).

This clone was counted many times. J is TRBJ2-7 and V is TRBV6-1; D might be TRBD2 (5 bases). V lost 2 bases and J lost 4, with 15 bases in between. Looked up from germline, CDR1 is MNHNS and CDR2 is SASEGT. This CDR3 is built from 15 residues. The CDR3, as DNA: TGTGCCAGCAGTGAAAACCCCCTTGGCGGGTACGAGCAGTACTTC. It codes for CASSENPLGGYEQYF.

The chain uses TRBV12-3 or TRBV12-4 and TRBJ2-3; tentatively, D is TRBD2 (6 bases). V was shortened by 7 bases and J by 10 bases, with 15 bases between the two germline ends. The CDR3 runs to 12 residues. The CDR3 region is CASTLGLDPQYF. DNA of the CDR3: TGTGCCAGCACTTTGGGACTTGACCCGCAGTATTTT.

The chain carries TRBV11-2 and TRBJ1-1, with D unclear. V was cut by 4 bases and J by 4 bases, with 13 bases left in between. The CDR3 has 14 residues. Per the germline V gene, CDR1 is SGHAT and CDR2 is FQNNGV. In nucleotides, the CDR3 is TGTGCCAGCAGCTACGGCAGTCCAGGCACTGAAGCTTTCTTT. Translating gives CASSYGSPGTEAFF.

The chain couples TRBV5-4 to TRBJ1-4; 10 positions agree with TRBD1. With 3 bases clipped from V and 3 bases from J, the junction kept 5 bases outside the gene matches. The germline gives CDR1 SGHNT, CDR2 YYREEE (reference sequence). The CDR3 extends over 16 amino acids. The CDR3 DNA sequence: TGTGCCAGCAGCTCCGGGACAGGGGTCTCTAATGAAAAACTGTTTTTT. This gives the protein CASSSGTGVSNEKLFF.

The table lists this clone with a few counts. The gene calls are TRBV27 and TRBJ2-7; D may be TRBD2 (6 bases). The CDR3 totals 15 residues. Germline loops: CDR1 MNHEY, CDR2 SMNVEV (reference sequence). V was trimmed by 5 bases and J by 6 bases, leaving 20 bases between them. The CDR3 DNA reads TGTGCCAGCAGTATCAACCGGGACTCCGTGGGCGAGCAGTACTTC. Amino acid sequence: CASSINRDSVGEQYF.

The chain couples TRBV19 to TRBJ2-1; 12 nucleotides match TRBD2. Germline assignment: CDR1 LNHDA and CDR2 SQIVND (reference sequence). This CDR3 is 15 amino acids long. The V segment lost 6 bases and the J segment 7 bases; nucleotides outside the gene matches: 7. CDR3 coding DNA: TGTGCCAGTAGCTTGACTAGCGGGAGTGAGAATGAGCAGTTCTTC. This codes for CASSLTSGSENEQFF.

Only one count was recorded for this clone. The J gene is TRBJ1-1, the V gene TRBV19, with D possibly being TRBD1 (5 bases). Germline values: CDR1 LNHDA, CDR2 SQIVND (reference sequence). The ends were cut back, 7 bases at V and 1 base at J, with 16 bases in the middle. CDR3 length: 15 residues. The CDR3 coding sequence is TGTGCCAGTACCCATAATCGACAGACGAACACTGAAGCTTTCTTT. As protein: CASTHNRQTNTEAFF.